The 27 T cell receptor beta chains in this list originate from one sample, sequenced in a study of blood T cells in healthy people across ages. A sample-barcoded 5' primer and a J-beta primer mix were used in a second PCR of roughly 7 to 12 cycles. TCRdb ran MiXCR on the 5' RACE reads and lists one entry per CDR3 protein. In the table there are about 680,000 distinct CDR3 sequences, approximately 49% of which are singletons. Sequenced sample: blood. The receptors come from an older woman in good health.

This clonotype has a handful of counts. CDR3 residues: CSVERRYNEQFF. For the CDR3, the DNA is TGCAGCGTTGAGCGGCGGTACAATGAGCAGTTCTTC. The chain combines TRBV29-1 with TRBJ2-1; D call uncertain. Deletions cut 3 bases from V and 4 bases from J, with 7 bases between. Germline V gene data show CDR1 as SQVTM and CDR2 as ANQGSEA. The length of the CDR3 is 12 residues.

This chain joins TRBV12-3 or TRBV12-4 and TRBJ2-2, with no clear D. V was clipped by 8 bases and J by 1 base, with 5 bases between them. This CDR3 contains 12 residues. The CDR3 nucleotides read TGTGCCAGCGGCGGGAACACCGGGGAGCTGTTTTTT. Its protein is CASGGNTGELFF.

Only a few counts were recorded for this clonotype. The rearrangement uses TRBV7-6 and TRBJ2-1; 10 positions match TRBD2. There are 18 residues in the CDR3. V dropped 0 bases and J dropped 5; count of bases not matched to a gene: 10. Germline CDR1 and CDR2: SGHVS and FNYEAQ. The CDR3 region is CASSLAINGLADHNEQFF. DNA for the CDR3: TGTGCCAGCAGCTTAGCGATTAACGGACTAGCGGACCACAATGAGCAGTTCTTC.

The rearrangement uses TRBV2 and TRBJ2-4; 9 bases are a match to TRBD1. With the DNA end fitting TRBJ2-5 better, the J assignment may be wrong. There are 15 residues in the CDR3. Germline V gene lookup returns CDR1 SNHLY and CDR2 FYNNEI. The CDR3 nucleotides read TGTGCCAGCAGTGAAGCCGCGGGACAGGGAGAGACCCAGTACTTC. This codes for CASSEAAGQGETQYF.

This clonotype was detected a few times. The chain joins TRBV29-1 to TRBJ2-6, with unresolved D. The germline V and J ends were trimmed by 6 bases and 4 bases, with 10 bases remaining between them. CDR1 and CDR2 (germline): SQVTM, ANQGSEA. The CDR3 is 13 residues long. Written as DNA, the CDR3 is TGCAGCGTCGCACAACTGGGGGCCAACGTCCTGACTTTC. Translation: CSVAQLGANVLTF.

V is TRBV7-3 and J is TRBJ2-7, with D unresolved. The ends were cut back, 5 bases at V and 2 bases at J, with 16 bases in the middle. The CDR3 totals 15 residues. Per the germline V gene, CDR1 is SGHTA and CDR2 is FQGTGA. The CDR3 protein is CASSEGTVNPYEQYF. CDR3 coding DNA: TGTGCCAGCAGCGAAGGAACGGTAAACCCCTACGAGCAGTACTTC.

This clonotype was recorded once. In DNA form, the CDR3 reads TGTGCCAGCAGTGGGGTCTTGGGACAGGGTTCCCAATCGCCGCAGTACTTC. Protein: CASSGVLGQGSQSPQYF. The V gene is TRBV6-1, the J gene TRBJ2-7, with 9 bases identical to TRBD1. Unmatched junction bases numbered 19, after V lost 4 bases and J lost 9 bases. Germline CDR1 reads MNHNS; CDR2 reads SASEGT. The CDR3 length is 17 residues.

This chain joins TRBV20-1 and TRBJ2-1; a weak D match, TRBD2 (5 bases). V lost 4 bases to trimming and J lost 7 bases, with 11 bases between them. CDR3 length equals 12 residues. Germline CDR1 is DFQATT and CDR2 is SNEGSKA (reference sequence). CDR3 DNA: TGCAGTGCTATAGCGACGGTGAATGAGCAGTTCTTC. It translates to CSAIATVNEQFF.

CDR3 nucleotides: TGTGCCAGCAGCCAAGTATCGGGACTAGCGGGGAAAGAGACCCAGTACTTC. It specifies CASSQVSGLAGKETQYF. This chain links TRBV4-2 with TRBJ2-5, with 13 nucleotides matching TRBD2. This CDR3 region has 17 residues. Unmatched junction bases numbered 5, after V lost 1 base and J lost 3 bases. Germline CDR1 reads LGHNA; CDR2 reads YNFKEQ.

This chain uses TRBV29-1 with TRBJ1-3; D call uncertain. Trimming removed 4 bases at V and 2 bases at J, with 9 bases between. Germline V gives CDR1 SQVTM, CDR2 ANQGSEA. The length of the CDR3 is 13 residues. The CDR3, as DNA: TGCAGCGTTGTGGAGCAGGCTGGAAACACCATATATTTT. Translated: CSVVEQAGNTIYF.

This clonotype has just one count. The rearrangement uses TRBV4-2 and TRBJ2-5; 11 nucleotides match TRBD2. CDR3 length: 17 amino acids. The trim removed 3 bases at V and 4 bases at J, leaving 10 bases unmatched. In germline, CDR1 is LGHNA, CDR2 YNFKEQ. The CDR3 nucleotides are TGTGCCAGCAGCCACCCCCCCCGACTAGCGGGAAGAGAGACCCAGTACTTC. It yields the protein CASSHPPRLAGRETQYF.

The V call is TRBV18, the J call TRBJ2-5, with D uncertain. V was cut by 3 bases and J by 6 bases, with 8 bases left in between. The CDR3 loop spans 12 amino acids. CDR1 and CDR2 from the germline V gene are KGHSH and LQKENI. The CDR3 sequence is CASSPSFQTQYF. In DNA form, the CDR3 reads TGTGCCAGCTCACCGTCTTTCCAGACCCAGTACTTC.

The rearrangement links TRBV6-5 to TRBJ1-5, with a possible D match to TRBD1 (5 bases). V shed 6 bases and J shed 6 bases, with 12 bases lying between them. This CDR3 comprises 13 residues. The germline V gene encodes CDR1 MNHEY and CDR2 SVGAGI. The CDR3: CASSQRGSQPQHF. The DNA for the CDR3 is TGTGCCAGCAGCCAGAGGGGCTCTCAGCCCCAGCATTTT.

Notes on this clonotype: A much larger clonotype is one base distant, so this may be a read error. The rearrangement links TRBV4-1 to TRBJ2-1; tentatively, D is TRBD2 (6 bases). V was trimmed by 3 bases and J by 12 bases, leaving 18 bases between them. Germline CDR1 MGHRA, CDR2 YSYEKL. This CDR3 is 14 amino acids long. The CDR3 sequence: CASSQAGSVPGQFF. DNA for the CDR3: TGCGCCAGCAGCCAGGCCGGGAGCGTCCCCGGGCAGTTCTTC.

This clonotype was recorded many times. The gene calls are TRBV29-1 and TRBJ2-7; 7 nucleotides align to TRBD2. CDR1 and CDR2 (germline): SQVTM, ANQGSEA. J lost 3 bases, V lost 7 bases, and 3 bases had no gene match. The CDR3 totals 11 residues. In DNA, the CDR3 is TGCAGCGGTGGGGAGGGCTACGAGCAGTACTTC. It yields the protein CSGGEGYEQYF.

V usage is TRBV20-1 and J usage is TRBJ2-1; 9 bases agree with TRBD2. V shed 6 bases and J 5 bases; nucleotides not matched to a gene: 14. The CDR3 is made up of 16 amino acids. CDR1 is DFQATT and CDR2 is SNEGSKA in the germline V gene (reference sequence). CDR3 bases: TGCAGTGCATCCCTAGGTAGGACTAGCGAAAACAATGAGCAGTTCTTC. Amino acid sequence: CSASLGRTSENNEQFF.

The table lists this clonotype with a few counts. The chain has TRBV9 and TRBJ2-5; D perhaps matches TRBD1 (5 bases). The CDR3 consists of 15 residues. Trimming shortened V by 3 bases and J by 4 bases, and 16 bases separated the two germline ends. Germline CDR1 reads SGDLS; CDR2 reads YYNGEE. CDR3 nucleotides: TGTGCCAGCAGCGCCACCCAGGGTGGGCGAGAGACCCAGTACTTC. Protein: CASSATQGGRETQYF.

This chain connects TRBV27 to TRBJ1-4; D is undetermined. V lost 0 bases, J lost 5 bases, and 7 bases lay in between. CDR1 and CDR2 (germline): MNHEY, SMNVEV (reference sequence). This CDR3 spans 14 amino acids. The CDR3 loop is CASSLSSGNEKLFF. The CDR3 DNA is TGTGCCAGCAGTTTATCGTCTGGGAATGAAAAACTGTTTTTT.

In its sample, this clonotype was seen a few times. The chain combines TRBV29-1 with TRBJ2-3; perhaps TRBD2 as D (6 bases). The CDR3 runs to 11 residues. Germline assignment: CDR1 SQVTM and CDR2 ANQGSEA. V gave up 8 bases and J gave up 4 bases, with 10 bases separating them. CDR3 sequence: CSFGDSDTQYF. The CDR3 DNA reads as TGCAGCTTCGGGGACTCAGATACGCAGTATTTT.

V and J are TRBV5-1 and TRBJ1-2; TRBD1 is a possible D gene (5 bases). The CDR3 covers 14 residues. V gave up 5 bases and J gave up 6 bases, with 17 bases separating them. Germline V CDR1 and CDR2: SGHRS, YFSETQ. As DNA, the CDR3 is TGCGCCAGCAGGCCAGGGTTGGCACACGATGGCTACACCTTC. This encodes CASRPGLAHDGYTF.

This chain links TRBV10-3 with TRBJ2-1; D call uncertain. The CDR3 length is 18 residues. With 6 bases removed from V and 4 bases from J, the gap between germline ends came to 25 bases. Germline V gene sequence: CDR1 ENHRY, CDR2 SYGVKD. This CDR3 reads CAIRQNTPQESYYNEQFF. The DNA of the CDR3 is TGTGCCATCAGACAAAACACACCGCAAGAGAGTTATTACAATGAGCAGTTCTTC.

This clonotype was observed a few times. V gene TRBV12-3 or TRBV12-4 combines with J gene TRBJ1-2; D is unresolved. Trimming removed 7 bases at V and 4 bases at J, with 13 bases between. This CDR3 has 13 residues. The CDR3 is CASTPPGIYGYTF. In DNA, the CDR3 is TGTGCCAGCACACCTCCAGGAATCTATGGCTACACCTTC.

The chain uses TRBV5-1 and TRBJ2-2, with 7 nucleotides matching TRBD1. J lost 5 bases, V lost 9 bases, and 7 bases had no gene match. Germline V gives CDR1 SGHRS, CDR2 YFSETQ. This CDR3 has 13 residues. Here the CDR3 reads CATKTGITGELFF. As DNA, the CDR3 is TGCGCCACCAAGACAGGGATTACCGGGGAGCTGTTTTTT.

This chain joins TRBV7-6 and TRBJ2-7; 9 bases map to TRBD1. TRBJ2-5 matches the DNA end more closely, so the J call is doubtful. Germline CDR1 SGHVS, CDR2 FNYEAQ. The CDR3 runs 14 residues. CDR3 region: CASSATGGTETQYF. CDR3 nucleotides: TGTGCCAGCAGCGCGACAGGGGGTACGGAGACCCAGTACTTC.

The CDR3 bases are TGCAGTGCTAGGACTAGTCTTGAGCAGTACTTC. Its protein is CSARTSLEQYF. V gene TRBV20-1 combines with J gene TRBJ2-5; maybe TRBD2 (6 bases). The V gene's germline CDR1 is DFQATT and CDR2 SNEGSKA (reference sequence). The ends were cut back, 3 bases at V and 11 bases at J, with 13 bases in the middle. This CDR3 comprises 11 residues.

This clonotype was seen a handful of times. This sequence joins TRBV20-1 and TRBJ1-4; no clear D. The CDR3 consists of 17 residues. Germline loops: CDR1 DFQATT, CDR2 SNEGSKA (reference sequence). The V end was cut by 3 bases, the J end by 8 bases, with 25 bases between. Here the CDR3 reads CSARAAGERRGDEKLFF. The CDR3 DNA reads TGCAGTGCTAGGGCCGCAGGTGAAAGGAGAGGCGACGAAAAACTGTTTTTT.

The chain recombines TRBV5-1 with TRBJ2-5, with 7 bases fitting TRBD2. The germline gives CDR1 SGHRS, CDR2 YFSETQ. V gave up 0 bases and J gave up 5 bases; unmatched junction bases: 7. The CDR3 is made up of 15 amino acids. In DNA, the CDR3 is TGCGCCAGCAGCTTGGAACTAGCGAGATCCGAGACCCAGTACTTC. It yields the protein CASSLELARSETQYF.